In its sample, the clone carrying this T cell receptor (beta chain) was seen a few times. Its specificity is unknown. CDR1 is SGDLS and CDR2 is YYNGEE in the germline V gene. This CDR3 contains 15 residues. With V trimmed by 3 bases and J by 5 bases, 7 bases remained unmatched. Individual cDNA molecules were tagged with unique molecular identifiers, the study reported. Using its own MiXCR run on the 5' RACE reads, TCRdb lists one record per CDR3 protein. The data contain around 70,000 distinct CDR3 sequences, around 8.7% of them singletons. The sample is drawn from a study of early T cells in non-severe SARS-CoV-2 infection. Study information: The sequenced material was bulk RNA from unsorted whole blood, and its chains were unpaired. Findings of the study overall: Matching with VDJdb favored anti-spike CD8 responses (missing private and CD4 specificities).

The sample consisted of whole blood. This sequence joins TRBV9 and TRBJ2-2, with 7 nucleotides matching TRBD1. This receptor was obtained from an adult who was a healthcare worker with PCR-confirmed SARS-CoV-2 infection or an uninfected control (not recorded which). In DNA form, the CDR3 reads TGTGCCAGCAGCGCATCCTCGACAGGGACCGGGGAGCTGTTTTTT. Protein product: CASSASSTGTGELFF.